The 19 T cell receptor beta chains below were found in one sample sequenced in a study of blood T cells in healthy people across ages. A sample-barcoded 5' primer and a J-beta primer mix were used in a second PCR of roughly 6 to 11 cycles. TCRdb itself ran the 5' RACE reads through MiXCR, one entry per CDR3 protein. The table has around 1,500,000 distinct CDR3 sequences, about 40% seen once. The source material was blood. Receptor source: a woman under 30 in good health.

This chain joins TRBV20-1 and TRBJ2-1, with 12 bases fitting TRBD2. Losses at the gene ends were 1 base for V and 10 bases for J; bases not matched to a gene: 2. Germline lookup yields CDR1 DFQATT and CDR2 SNEGSKA (reference sequence). CDR3 size: 13 residues. This chain's CDR3 is CSARGTSGIEQFF. CDR3 coding DNA: TGCAGTGCTAGAGGGACTAGCGGGATCGAGCAGTTCTTC.

The chain employs TRBV29-1 and TRBJ2-1; TRBD1 aligns across 8 bases. Germline lookup yields CDR1 SQVTM and CDR2 ANQGSEA. The CDR3 loop spans 15 amino acids. With 5 bases clipped from V and 8 bases from J, the junction kept 14 bases outside the gene matches. This CDR3 is CSVRSWQGAADEQFF. The CDR3 DNA sequence: TGCAGCGTTCGCTCCTGGCAGGGGGCTGCGGATGAGCAGTTCTTC.

The genes are TRBV28 and TRBJ2-7; TRBD1 is a possible D gene (5 bases). TRBJ2-5 matches the DNA end more closely, so the J call is doubtful. CDR3 length equals 14 residues. CDR1 MDHEN and CDR2 SYDVKM come from the germline V gene. CDR3: CASSLRRVYGTQYF. Here the CDR3 DNA reads TGTGCCAGCAGTTTACGCAGGGTTTACGGGACCCAGTACTTC.

This chain links TRBV25-1 with TRBJ1-5; a possible D gene is TRBD1 (6 bases). Trimming pared 1 base from V and 6 bases from J, leaving 13 bases between. The CDR3 length is 15 residues. Germline CDR1 and CDR2: MGHDK and SYGVNS. CDR3 protein: CASSESGRGGQPQHF. CDR3 nucleotide sequence: TGTGCCAGCAGTGAATCCGGCAGGGGTGGTCAGCCCCAGCATTTT. Variable domain in full (rest from reference TRBV25-1 and TRBJ1-5): EADIYQTPRYLVIGTGKKITLECSQTMGHDKMYWYQQDPGMELHLIHYSYGVNSTEKGDLSSESTVSRIRTEHFPLTLESARPSHTSQYLCASSESGRGGQPQHFGDGTRLSIL.

CDR3 residues: CATKDTYYGYTF. The CDR3 coding sequence is TGTGCCACTAAGGACACCTACTATGGCTACACCTTC. This chain links TRBV25-1 with TRBJ1-2, with D perhaps TRBD1 (5 bases). Germline values: CDR1 MGHDK, CDR2 SYGVNS. The V gene lost 10 bases and the J gene lost 3 bases, with 12 bases spanning the gap. The length of the CDR3 is 12 residues.

V usage is TRBV6-5 and J usage is TRBJ2-5, with 10 positions matching TRBD2. The J call is uncertain, as TRBJ2-7 better fits the DNA end. The CDR3 sequence is 18 residues long. Germline CDR1 reads MNHEY; CDR2 reads SVGAGI. The CDR3 region is CASSYSLYRLAGDNEQYF. The CDR3 nucleotides read TGTGCCAGCAGTTACTCGTTATATCGGCTAGCGGGAGATAACGAGCAGTACTTC.

This clonotype was detected only a few times. The gene calls are TRBV20-1 and TRBJ1-5; possible D gene TRBD1, 6 bases. V was trimmed by 3 bases and J by 4 bases, leaving 10 bases between them. Germline V CDR1 and CDR2: DFQATT, SNEGSKA (reference sequence). The CDR3 runs 13 residues. The CDR3 loop reads CSARGGPNQPQHF. DNA of the CDR3: TGCAGTGCTAGGGGGGGGCCAAATCAGCCCCAGCATTTT.

This clonotype has a handful of counts. The chain links TRBV6-2 or TRBV6-3 to TRBJ2-7; 8 nucleotides agree with TRBD2. This CDR3 region has 14 residues. The trim removed 9 bases at V and 0 bases at J, leaving 7 bases unmatched. The germline gives CDR1 MNHEY, CDR2 SVGEGT. This CDR3 reads CASRRGEFSYEQYF. Written as DNA, the CDR3 is TGTGCCAGTAGGCGGGGGGAATTCTCCTACGAGCAGTACTTC.

The V call is TRBV19, the J call TRBJ1-1; weak D call: TRBD1 (5 bases). The germline gives CDR1 LNHDA, CDR2 SQIVND (reference sequence). The V and J ends lost 2 bases and 0 bases respectively, with 19 bases between them. This CDR3 contains 18 residues. In DNA form, the CDR3 reads TGTGCCAGTAGTATACCGGGGCCCTCCTGGTCGATGAACACTGAAGCTTTCTTT. It translates to CASSIPGPSWSMNTEAFF.

This clonotype was counted between two and nine times. The rearrangement uses TRBV7-8 and TRBJ2-3; tentative D call: TRBD2 (5 bases). Germline assignment: CDR1 SGHVS and CDR2 FQNEAQ. The CDR3 extends over 16 amino acids. V shed 4 bases and J shed 3 bases, with 17 bases lying between them. The CDR3 sequence is CASSSPDAGGTDTQYF. DNA for the CDR3: TGTGCCAGCAGCTCGCCAGACGCGGGTGGGACAGATACGCAGTATTTT.

The V and J genes are TRBV7-2 and TRBJ2-3; D remains unclear. The ends were cut back, 4 bases at V and 2 bases at J, with 16 bases in the middle. The germline CDR1 and CDR2 sequences are SGHTA and FQGNSA. This CDR3 has 16 residues. The chain's CDR3 is CASSSPARRFTDTQYF. CDR3 nucleotides: TGTGCCAGCAGCTCCCCCGCTAGGCGGTTCACAGATACGCAGTATTTT.

This chain uses TRBV7-2 with TRBJ1-1; no firm D call. V was cut by 0 bases and J by 5 bases, with 7 bases left in between. This CDR3 contains 13 residues. From germline, CDR1 is SGHTA and CDR2 FQGNSA. CDR3 loop: CASSLARLTEAFF. The CDR3 nucleotides are TGTGCCAGCAGCTTAGCACGCTTGACTGAAGCTTTCTTT.

The V gene is TRBV27, the J gene TRBJ2-3; TRBD2 aligns across 7 bases. V shed 0 bases and J 3 bases; nucleotides not matched to a gene: 18. Germline V gives CDR1 MNHEY, CDR2 SMNVEV (reference sequence). The CDR3 contains 20 residues. The CDR3 DNA sequence: TGTGCCAGCAGTTTATCCTCCTCGGGGCGGGGAGGGAGGATAACAGATACGCAGTATTTT. It specifies CASSLSSSGRGGRITDTQYF.

The CDR3 loop reads CASSYRTSSQETQYF. As DNA, the CDR3 is TGCGCCAGCAGCTACAGGACTAGCAGCCAAGAGACCCAGTACTTC. This sequence joins TRBV5-1 and TRBJ2-5; the match to TRBD2 covers 8 bases. V gave up 3 bases and J gave up 1 base; unmatched junction bases: 5. The germline gives CDR1 SGHRS, CDR2 YFSETQ. This CDR3 has 15 amino acids.

This clonotype was observed at least ten times. The V gene is TRBV4-2, the J gene TRBJ2-5; 11 bases line up with TRBD2. The V gene's germline CDR1 is LGHNA and CDR2 YNFKEQ. The CDR3 spans 16 residues. The trim removed 1 base at V and 2 bases at J, leaving 3 bases unmatched. CDR3 DNA sequence: TGTGCCAGCAGCCAAGGACTAGCGGGGATACAAGAGACCCAGTACTTC. This gives the protein CASSQGLAGIQETQYF.

This clonotype has a handful of counts. The rearrangement joins TRBV7-9 to TRBJ2-4; the match to TRBD2 covers 14 bases. The junction had 5 bases not matched to a gene; V was cut back by 5 bases and J by 8 bases. The CDR3 extends over 15 amino acids. Germline-derived CDR1 and CDR2 are SEHNR and FQNEAQ (reference sequence). CDR3 DNA sequence: TGTGCCAGCAGCCCGACTAGCGGGAGGGAAGACATTCAGTACTTC. As protein: CASSPTSGREDIQYF. Using reference TRBV7-9 and TRBJ2-4 for the parts outside the CDR3, the full variable domain is DTGVSQNPRHKITKRGQNVTFRCDPISEHNRLYWYRQTLGQGPEFLTYFQNEAQLEKSRLLSDRFSAERPKGSFSTLEIQRTEQGDSAMYLCASSPTSGREDIQYFGAGTRLSVL.

The V and J genes are TRBV11-2 and TRBJ2-7, with D perhaps given as TRBD1 or TRBD2 (5 bases each). Looked up from germline, CDR1 is SGHAT and CDR2 is FQNNGV. V was cut by 2 bases and J by 4 bases, with 15 bases left in between. The length of the CDR3 is 15 residues. Here the CDR3 reads CASSLIRGKRYEQYF. As DNA, the CDR3 is TGTGCCAGCAGCTTAATCCGGGGCAAGAGGTACGAGCAGTACTTC.

This clonotype was observed a handful of times. V is TRBV6-6 and J is TRBJ1-2; TRBD1 agrees at 7 bases. This CDR3 has 11 residues. J was trimmed by 8 bases and V by 6 bases; bases with no gene match: 3. Germline lookup yields CDR1 MNHNY and CDR2 SVGAGI (reference sequence). This CDR3 is CASRDREGYTF. The DNA for the CDR3 is TGTGCCAGCAGAGACAGGGAGGGCTACACCTTC.

This clonotype appeared a few times. V gene TRBV5-1 combines with J gene TRBJ2-2, with 7 bases that match TRBD1. Germline-derived CDR1 and CDR2 are SGHRS and YFSETQ. The CDR3 is 14 amino acids. V dropped 7 bases and J dropped 7; count of bases not matched to a gene: 10. In DNA, the CDR3 is TGCGCCAGCCTCACAGGGGAAGTTGGCGGGGAGCTGTTTTTT. This codes for CASLTGEVGGELFF.